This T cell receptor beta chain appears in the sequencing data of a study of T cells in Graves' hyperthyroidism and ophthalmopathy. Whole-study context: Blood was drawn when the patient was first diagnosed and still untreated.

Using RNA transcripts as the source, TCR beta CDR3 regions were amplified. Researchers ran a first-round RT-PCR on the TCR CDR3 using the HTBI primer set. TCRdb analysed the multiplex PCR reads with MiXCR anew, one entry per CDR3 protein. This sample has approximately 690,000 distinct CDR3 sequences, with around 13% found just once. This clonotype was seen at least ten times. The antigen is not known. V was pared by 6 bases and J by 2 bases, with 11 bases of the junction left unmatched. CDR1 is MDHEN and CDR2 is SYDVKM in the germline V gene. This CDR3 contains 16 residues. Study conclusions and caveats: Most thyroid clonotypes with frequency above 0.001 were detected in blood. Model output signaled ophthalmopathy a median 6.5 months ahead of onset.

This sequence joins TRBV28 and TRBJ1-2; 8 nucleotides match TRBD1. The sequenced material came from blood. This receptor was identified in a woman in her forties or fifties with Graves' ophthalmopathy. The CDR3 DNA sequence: TGTGCCAGCAGACCTCCCCGGGCAGGGGGCAACTATGGCTACACCTTC. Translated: CASRPPRAGGNYGYTF.